Below, 8 T cell receptor beta chains from the same sample are listed, as sequenced in a study of human T cells and chemical hapten exposure. Stated time point: patch test 1, 2 weeks after DPC sensitization. Noted treatment: therapeutic diphenylcyclopropenone sensitization with weekly scalp DPC. TCRdb re-derived calls from the RACE reads in MiXCR, one entry per CDR3 protein. This table has about 380,000 distinct CDR3 sequences, roughly 4.8% appearing once. The source material was whole blood, sampled in connection with sensitization to the hapten diphenylcyclopropenone (DPC). The receptors were gathered from a woman aged 45-65 years with alopecia areata. Some clones in this sample may be carry-over from other donors' samples.

This clonotype was picked up many times. The V and J genes are TRBV6-2 or TRBV6-3 and TRBJ1-1; D gene ambiguous. CDR1 is MNHEY and CDR2 is SVGEGT in the germline V gene. V was pared by 7 bases and J by 5 bases, with 17 bases between. The CDR3 sequence is 14 residues long. The CDR3 sequence is CASTSFLGKTEAFF. In DNA form, the CDR3 reads TGTGCCAGCACCTCCTTCCTGGGGAAAACTGAAGCTTTCTTT.

This clonotype was seen many times. The CDR3 DNA follows: TGTGCCAGCAGCTTAGTTAGGGGGGGCAATCAGCCCCAGCATTTT. Translating gives CASSLVRGGNQPQHF. The chain has TRBV7-2 and TRBJ1-5, with D maybe TRBD1 (6 bases). Germline loops: CDR1 SGHTA, CDR2 FQGNSA. The CDR3 sequence is 15 residues long. Between the trimmed V and J ends, which lost 1 base and 2 bases, there was a span of 9 bases.

This clonotype was counted ten times or more. The chain combines TRBV6-2 or TRBV6-3 with TRBJ1-1; D unresolved. Trimming removed 5 bases at V and 6 bases at J, with 13 bases between. The length of the CDR3 is 13 residues. Germline V gene lookup returns CDR1 MNHEY and CDR2 SVGEGT. As DNA, the CDR3 is TGTGCCAGCAGTCTCGTCCGTCTCGCTGAAGCTTTCTTT. It translates to CASSLVRLAEAFF.

This clonotype occurred many times. The chain links TRBV28 to TRBJ1-2; the D is unclear. From germline, CDR1 is MDHEN and CDR2 SYDVKM. V was clipped by 7 bases and J by 0 bases, with 18 bases between them. The length of the CDR3 is 16 residues. The CDR3 DNA is TGTGCCAGCACCACCCCGGCACAGCCATCTAACTATGGCTACACCTTC. This sequence encodes CASTTPAQPSNYGYTF.

This clonotype was observed at least ten times. The V gene is TRBV12-3 or TRBV12-4, the J gene TRBJ1-1; D not certain. Deletions cut 6 bases from V and 0 bases from J, with 14 bases between. The CDR3 has 15 amino acids. CDR3 sequence reads: CASSLLTAMNTEAFF. CDR3 in DNA: TGTGCCAGCAGCCTTCTGACTGCGATGAACACTGAAGCTTTCTTT.

This clonotype showed up many times. V is TRBV29-1 and J is TRBJ2-4; tentative D call: TRBD2 (5 bases). This CDR3 is 12 amino acids long. The germline V and J ends were trimmed by 3 bases and 7 bases, with 10 bases remaining between them. Germline CDR1 is SQVTM and CDR2 is ANQGSEA. CDR3 DNA: TGCAGCGTTGAGAGCCCGGGGAACATTCAGTACTTC. It yields the protein CSVESPGNIQYF.

There are many counts of this clonotype. The genes are TRBV20-1 and TRBJ2-1; no firm D call. V lost 3 bases and J lost 2, with 8 bases in between. The germline V gene encodes CDR1 DFQATT and CDR2 SNEGSKA (reference sequence). This CDR3 has 13 amino acids. Here the CDR3 reads CSASGGTYNEQFF. For the CDR3, the DNA is TGCAGTGCTAGCGGCGGAACCTACAATGAGCAGTTCTTC.

This clonotype was counted ten times or more. This chain's CDR3 is CASRAGGTGLKTQYF. DNA for the CDR3: TGCGCCAGCCGCGCTGGTGGGACAGGCCTGAAGACCCAGTACTTC. The chain links TRBV10-1 to TRBJ2-5, with 8 bases matching TRBD1. V lost 8 bases, J lost 6 bases, and 14 bases stayed unmatched. The germline V gene has CDR1 WNHNN and CDR2 SYGVQD (reference sequence). This CDR3 comprises 15 residues.